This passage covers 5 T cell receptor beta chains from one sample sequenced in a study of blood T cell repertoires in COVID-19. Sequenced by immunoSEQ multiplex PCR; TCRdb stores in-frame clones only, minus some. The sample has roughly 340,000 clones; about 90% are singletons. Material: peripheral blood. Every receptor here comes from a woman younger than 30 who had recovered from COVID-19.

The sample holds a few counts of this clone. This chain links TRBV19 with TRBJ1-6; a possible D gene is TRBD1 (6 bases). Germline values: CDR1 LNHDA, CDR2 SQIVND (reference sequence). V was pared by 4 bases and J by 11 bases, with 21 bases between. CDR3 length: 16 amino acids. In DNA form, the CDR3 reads TGTGCCAGTAGTACCCGGACAGATCTCTATTCAACACCCCTCCACTTT. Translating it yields CASSTRTDLYSTPLHF. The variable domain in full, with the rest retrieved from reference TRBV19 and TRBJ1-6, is DGGITQSPKYLFRKEGQNVTLSCEQNLNHDAMYWYRQDPGQGLRLIYYSQIVNDFQKGDIAEGYSVSREKKESFPLTVTSAQKNPTAFYLCASSTRTDLYSTPLHFGNGTRLTVT.

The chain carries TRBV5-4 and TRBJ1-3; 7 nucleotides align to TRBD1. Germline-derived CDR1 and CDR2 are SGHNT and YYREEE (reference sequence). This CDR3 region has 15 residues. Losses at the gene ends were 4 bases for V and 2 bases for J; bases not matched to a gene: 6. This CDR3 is CASSRNRGPGNTIYF. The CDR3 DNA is TGTGCCAGCAGCCGTAACAGGGGACCTGGAAACACCATATATTTT.

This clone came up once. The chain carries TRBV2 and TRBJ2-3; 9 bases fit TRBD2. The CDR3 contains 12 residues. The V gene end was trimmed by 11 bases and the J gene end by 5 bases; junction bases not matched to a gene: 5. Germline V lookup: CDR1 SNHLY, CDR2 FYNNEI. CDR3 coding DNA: TGTGCCGGGGTGACTAGCGGAGATACGCAGTATTTT. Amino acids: CAGVTSGDTQYF.

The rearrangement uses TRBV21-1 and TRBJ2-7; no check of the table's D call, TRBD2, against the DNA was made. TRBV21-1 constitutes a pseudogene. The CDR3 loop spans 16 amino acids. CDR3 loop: CASSPFPVSGTYEQYV. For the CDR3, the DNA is TGTGCCAGCAGCCCATTCCCGGTCAGCGGTACCTACGAGCAGTACGTC.

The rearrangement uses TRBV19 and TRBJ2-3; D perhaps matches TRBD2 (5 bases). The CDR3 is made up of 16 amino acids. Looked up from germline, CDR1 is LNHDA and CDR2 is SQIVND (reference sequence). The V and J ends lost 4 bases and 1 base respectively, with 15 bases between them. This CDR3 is CASSSLEGGRTDTQYF. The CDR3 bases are TGTGCCAGTAGTAGCCTTGAGGGCGGCCGCACAGATACGCAGTATTTT.